This entry lists 31 T cell receptor beta chains sequenced from one sample in a study of blood T cell repertoires in COVID-19. Assay used: immunoSEQ multiplex PCR; TCRdb lists only in-frame clones, some missing. This sample carries around 140,000 clones, more than 80% of them seen once, and the ten largest clones take about 4.1%. What was sequenced was PBMCs or T cells enriched from blood (not recorded which). These receptors were collected from a man aged 45 to 65 who had recovered from COVID-19.

For the CDR3, the DNA is TGTGCCAGCAGCTCTCAGGACAGGCCCACTAATGAAAAACTGTTTTTT. Translation: CASSSQDRPTNEKLFF. This chain connects TRBV3-1 (or the pseudogene TRBV3-2) to TRBJ1-4; the match to TRBD1 covers 7 bases. The CDR3 extends over 16 amino acids. Germline CDR1 reads LGHDT; CDR2 reads YNNKEL (reference sequence). V shed 5 bases and J 2 bases; nucleotides not matched to a gene: 8.

The chain employs TRBV6-5 and TRBJ2-3; D not resolved. Trimming shortened V by 9 bases and J by 0 bases, and 16 bases separated the two germline ends. Per germline, CDR1 MNHEY and CDR2 SVGAGI. There are 15 residues in the CDR3. DNA for the CDR3: TGTGCCAGTATTGCGGCCTCCACTAGCACAGATACGCAGTATTTT. It yields the protein CASIAASTSTDTQYF.

The chain links TRBV14 to TRBJ2-5; D gene ambiguous. CDR1 SGHDN and CDR2 FVKESK come from the germline V gene. Deletions cut 2 bases from V and 5 bases from J, with 9 bases between. The CDR3 length is 13 residues. The CDR3 is CASSQRRRETQYF. DNA for the CDR3: TGTGCCAGCAGCCAAAGGCGGCGCGAGACCCAGTACTTC. The full variable domain, with the rest looked up from reference TRBV14 and TRBJ2-5, is EAGVTQFPSHSVIEKGQTVTLRCDPISGHDNLYWYRRVMGKEIKFLLHFVKESKQDESGMPNNRFLAERTGGTYSTLKVQPAELEDSGVYFCASSQRRRETQYFGPGTRLLVL.

The J gene is TRBJ2-2, the V gene TRBV2; weak D call: TRBD1 (6 bases). Germline V lookup: CDR1 SNHLY, CDR2 FYNNEI. V dropped 4 bases and J dropped 6 bases, with 9 bases sitting between them. This CDR3 spans 13 amino acids. The chain's CDR3 is CASSAEGAGELFF. CDR3 bases: TGTGCCAGCAGTGCAGAGGGGGCCGGGGAGCTGTTTTTT.

The chain links TRBV6-5 to TRBJ1-6; D is uncertain. Germline lookup yields CDR1 MNHEY and CDR2 SVGAGI. V lost 0 bases and J lost 4, with 10 bases in between. This CDR3 region has 16 residues. The CDR3 protein is CASSYSAVAYNSPLHF. Written as DNA, the CDR3 is TGTGCCAGCAGTTACTCAGCGGTCGCATATAATTCACCCCTCCACTTT.

The V call is TRBV7-8, the J call TRBJ2-7, with 9 bases lining up with TRBD2. The germline V gene has CDR1 SGHVS and CDR2 FQNEAQ. CDR3 length: 14 amino acids. V lost 2 bases to trimming and J lost 3 bases; unmatched junction nucleotides: 2. The CDR3 region is CASSLSAGGYEQYF. CDR3 DNA: TGTGCCAGCAGCTTATCAGCGGGAGGCTACGAGCAGTACTTC.

V is TRBV28 and J is TRBJ1-2; TRBD1 matches at 7 bases. The junction had 6 bases not matched to a gene; V was cut back by 5 bases and J by 0 bases. The germline gives CDR1 MDHEN, CDR2 SYDVKM. The CDR3 runs to 15 residues. For the CDR3, the DNA is TGTGCCAGCAGTGACTTACAGGGGCCTAACTATGGCTACACCTTC. Translated, it gives CASSDLQGPNYGYTF.

This clone was observed once. The chain joins TRBV10-3 to TRBJ1-5, with 7 bases matching TRBD1. Germline V gene data show CDR1 as ENHRY and CDR2 as SYGVKD. The CDR3 is 14 residues long. Germline trimming cut 5 bases from V and 4 bases from J; bases unmatched to any gene: 5. The CDR3 DNA is TGTGCCATCAGTCCGACAGGGAAAAATCAGCCCCAGCATTTT. Translating gives CAISPTGKNQPQHF.

This clone was counted a single time. The chain combines TRBV6-5 with TRBJ1-6; the D is unclear. The CDR3 length is 15 residues. Germline loops: CDR1 MNHEY, CDR2 SVGAGI. V was trimmed by 0 bases and J by 3 bases, leaving 6 bases between them. CDR3 nucleotide sequence: TGTGCCAGCAGTTACTCTGCCAGCTATAATTCACCCCTCCACTTT. It yields the protein CASSYSASYNSPLHF.

There are a few counts of this clone. The chain carries TRBV28 and TRBJ2-5; the D is unclear. The ends were cut back, 9 bases at V and 1 base at J, with 6 bases in the middle. The V gene's germline CDR1 is MDHEN and CDR2 SYDVKM. The CDR3 runs 11 residues. This chain's CDR3 is CASQFQETQYF. The CDR3 coding sequence is TGTGCCAGTCAGTTCCAAGAGACCCAGTACTTC.

The chain couples TRBV28 to TRBJ1-2; D gene uncertain. The CDR3 totals 14 residues. Germline lookup yields CDR1 MDHEN and CDR2 SYDVKM. V lost 1 base, J lost 8 bases, and 14 bases lay in between. The CDR3 region has the DNA TGTGCCAGCAGTTTATCCCAGGACGCGGGAGGCTACACCTTC. Protein product: CASSLSQDAGGYTF.

The chain combines TRBV27 with TRBJ1-1, with no clear D. Trimming left V 5 bases short and J 1 base short, with 11 bases between. The V gene's germline CDR1 is MNHEY and CDR2 SMNVEV (reference sequence). The CDR3 sequence is 14 residues long. The CDR3 DNA reads TGTGCCAGCAGTCCTCTTTGGCAGAACACTGAAGCTTTCTTT. This codes for CASSPLWQNTEAFF.

V usage is TRBV14 and J usage is TRBJ2-1, with 7 bases matching TRBD2. The germline V gene has CDR1 SGHDN and CDR2 FVKESK. The V gene end was trimmed by 3 bases and the J gene end by 4 bases; junction bases not matched to a gene: 12. The CDR3 runs to 17 residues. The CDR3, as DNA: TGTGCCAGCAGCCAGAGGCGGGAGAACTACGGATACAATGAGCAGTTCTTC. Protein: CASSQRRENYGYNEQFF.

V and J are TRBV5-4 and TRBJ2-3; TRBD2 agrees at 8 bases. Per germline, CDR1 SGHNT and CDR2 YYREEE (reference sequence). The CDR3 totals 16 residues. The ends lost 4 bases at V and 2 bases at J; junction bases unmatched: 9. The CDR3 DNA reads as TGTGCCAGCAGCACGGGGACTAGACGCAACACAGATACGCAGTATTTT. It codes for CASSTGTRRNTDTQYF.

The chain uses TRBV27 and TRBJ1-1; maybe TRBD1 (5 bases). Trimming cost V 4 bases and J 2 bases, with 14 bases left between them. This CDR3 has 15 amino acids. Germline CDR1 and CDR2: MNHEY and SMNVEV (reference sequence). CDR3 region: CASSSGRQSNTEAFF. In DNA, the CDR3 is TGTGCCAGCAGTTCCGGTAGACAGTCCAACACTGAAGCTTTCTTT.

The chain employs TRBV9 and TRBJ2-1; 15 nucleotides match TRBD2. J was trimmed by 5 bases and V by 4 bases; bases with no gene match: 4. The germline CDR1 and CDR2 sequences are SGDLS and YYNGEE. The CDR3 runs to 16 residues. Written as DNA, the CDR3 is TGTGCCAGCAGCACCGGACTAGCGGGAGGGAACAATGAGCAGTTCTTC. Translated: CASSTGLAGGNNEQFF.

This chain links TRBV4-1 with TRBJ2-7, with D possibly being TRBD1 (5 bases). The CDR3 is 15 residues long. V was clipped by 0 bases and J by 7 bases, with 16 bases between them. Germline CDR1 and CDR2: MGHRA and YSYEKL. The DNA for the CDR3 is TGCGCCAGCAGCCAAGAACCGACGGCAGGGTGGGAGCAGTACGTC. Its protein is CASSQEPTAGWEQYV.

The genes are TRBV19 and TRBJ2-7; D might be TRBD2 (5 bases). The CDR3 is 13 residues long. Germline CDR1 reads LNHDA; CDR2 reads SQIVND (reference sequence). Trimming shortened V by 3 bases and J by 5 bases, and 11 bases separated the two germline ends. The CDR3 here is CASSIPGLDEQYV. The CDR3, as DNA: TGTGCCAGTAGTATCCCGGGGTTGGACGAGCAGTACGTC.

The genes are TRBV19 and TRBJ2-1; 15 positions agree with TRBD2. Germline V lookup: CDR1 LNHDA, CDR2 SQIVND (reference sequence). This CDR3 has 17 residues. Losses at the gene ends were 3 bases for V and 5 bases for J; bases not matched to a gene: 5. CDR3 loop: CASSITGLAGGDNEQFF. The CDR3 bases are TGTGCCAGTAGTATCACCGGACTAGCGGGAGGGGACAATGAGCAGTTCTTC.

The genes are TRBV7-2 and TRBJ2-1, with 7 bases lining up with TRBD1. The CDR3 sequence is 14 residues long. CDR1 SGHTA and CDR2 FQGNSA come from the germline V gene. V lost 8 bases, J lost 0 bases, and 4 bases stayed unmatched. As DNA, the CDR3 is TGTGCCAGCGGGACAGTTAGCTCCTACAATGAGCAGTTCTTC. Translated, it gives CASGTVSSYNEQFF.

The chain uses TRBV10-3 and TRBJ2-5; D possibly corresponds to TRBD1 (5 bases). V was clipped by 5 bases and J by 2 bases, with 6 bases between them. Germline CDR1 reads ENHRY; CDR2 reads SYGVKD. The CDR3 covers 12 residues. The CDR3 bases are TGTGCCATCAGTAGACAGCAAGAGACCCAGTACTTC. Translated, it gives CAISRQQETQYF.

The chain recombines TRBV7-8 with TRBJ1-5, with a tentative D call TRBD1 (5 bases). V lost 5 bases and J 1 base, leaving 12 bases between the germline ends. Germline CDR1 and CDR2: SGHVS and FQNEAQ. The CDR3 has 15 residues. The CDR3 here is CASSKTGLSNQPQHF. CDR3 DNA sequence: TGTGCCAGCAGCAAAACAGGTTTGAGCAATCAGCCCCAGCATTTT.

The V gene is TRBV19, the J gene TRBJ1-4; a possible D gene is TRBD1 (5 bases). The CDR3 runs 12 residues. Germline V CDR1 and CDR2: LNHDA, SQIVND (reference sequence). Trimming took 6 bases from V and 11 from J, leaving 13 bases between them. DNA for the CDR3: TGTGCCAGTAGGCCCGGGGGAGATAAACTGTTTTTT. Protein: CASRPGGDKLFF. The variable domain in full, completed from reference TRBV19 and TRBJ1-4, reads DGGITQSPKYLFRKEGQNVTLSCEQNLNHDAMYWYRQDPGQGLRLIYYSQIVNDFQKGDIAEGYSVSREKKESFPLTVTSAQKNPTAFYLCASRPGGDKLFFGSGTQLSVL.

The rearrangement uses TRBV20-1 and TRBJ1-5, with D possibly matching TRBD1 (5 bases). The CDR3 is made up of 15 amino acids. V was pared by 3 bases and J by 0 bases, with 12 bases between. The germline V gene has CDR1 DFQATT and CDR2 SNEGSKA (reference sequence). The CDR3 DNA is TGCAGTGCTAGTGACAGTGAATATAGCAATCAGCCCCAGCATTTT. It encodes CSASDSEYSNQPQHF.

This clone was seen a handful of times. V is TRBV6-5 and J is TRBJ1-2; D might be TRBD1 (6 bases). Trimming cost V 8 bases and J 2 bases, with 18 bases left between them. The germline CDR1 and CDR2 sequences are MNHEY and SVGAGI. The CDR3 is made up of 15 amino acids. The CDR3, as DNA: TGTGCCAGCCCTGGGGGCGCAGCCACAAACTATGGCTACACCTTC. It translates to CASPGGAATNYGYTF.

The chain couples TRBV5-5 to TRBJ1-1; D not certain. Between the trimmed V and J ends, which lost 7 bases and 0 bases, there was a span of 13 bases. Germline lookup yields CDR1 SGHKS and CDR2 YYEKEE (reference sequence). The CDR3 spans 14 residues. The CDR3 nucleotides are TGTGCCAGCCGTGAGGGCAGTTTGAACACTGAAGCTTTCTTT. It yields the protein CASREGSLNTEAFF.

As regards this clone: Mismatch with germline at one junction end may stem from a read error. The chain uses TRBV12-3 or TRBV12-4 and TRBJ1-2; 10 bases fit TRBD1. This CDR3 spans 13 amino acids. The CDR3 nucleotides read TGTGCCAGCAGTTGGACAGGGGGTCATGGAAAGATCTTC. It encodes CASSWTGGHGKIF.

As concerns this clone: In the same sample, other DNA sequences code for this CDR3. The chain uses TRBV18 and TRBJ2-1; the match to TRBD1 covers 10 bases. Germline V gives CDR1 KGHSH, CDR2 LQKENI. With 3 bases clipped from V and 3 bases from J, the junction kept 2 bases outside the gene matches. There are 15 residues in the CDR3. CDR3 loop: CASSPRTGGYNEQFF. CDR3 bases: TGTGCCAGCTCACCGAGGACAGGGGGCTACAATGAGCAGTTCTTC.

This clone was observed a handful of times. The rearrangement joins TRBV28 to TRBJ1-2; D call uncertain. V lost 3 bases and J lost 4, with 15 bases in between. CDR1 MDHEN and CDR2 SYDVKM come from the germline V gene. CDR3 length: 15 residues. CDR3: CASSFGRGWGYGYTF. CDR3 nucleotide sequence: TGTGCCAGCAGTTTTGGGCGGGGATGGGGCTATGGCTACACCTTC.

J is TRBJ1-5 and V is TRBV30; the D gene is possibly TRBD1 (5 bases). CDR1 and CDR2 (germline): GTSNPN, SVGIG (reference sequence). V was clipped by 2 bases and J by 3 bases, with 8 bases between them. The CDR3 has 13 residues. The CDR3 protein is CAWSIGDNQPQHF. Written as DNA, the CDR3 is TGTGCCTGGAGTATAGGGGACAATCAGCCCCAGCATTTT.

CDR3 in amino acids: CASSPLGEGSEAFF. The CDR3 bases are TGTGCCAGCAGCCCTTTAGGGGAAGGCTCTGAAGCTTTCTTT. V usage is TRBV14 and J usage is TRBJ1-1; a possible D gene is TRBD1 (5 bases). Trimming removed 4 bases at V and 6 bases at J, with 15 bases between. Germline V gene lookup returns CDR1 SGHDN and CDR2 FVKESK. The CDR3 loop spans 14 amino acids.